Following are 12 T cell receptor beta chains from one sample sequenced in a study of T cell repertoires in cytomegalovirus infection. MiXCR, applied by TCRdb to the reads, yields one record per CDR3 protein. The sample comprises roughly 920,000 distinct CDR3 sequences, approximately 31% of which are singletons, and 11% to 15% rests with the top ten. No antigen is known for these receptors. Material: cultured CD8+ T cells from PBMCs, obtained from culture after CMV antigen stimulation. All receptors derive from a human donor in good health (CMV status not recorded). Some clones in this sample may be carry-over from other donors' samples.

This clonotype was seen many times. This rearrangement joins TRBV7-2 to TRBJ1-2; D is perhaps TRBD1 (5 bases). The CDR3 is made up of 14 amino acids. Per germline, CDR1 SGHTA and CDR2 FQGNSA. V dropped 1 base and J dropped 5 bases, with 11 bases sitting between them. As DNA, the CDR3 is TGTGCCAGCAGCTTAGATGGGACGGGATATGGCTACACCTTC. Its protein is CASSLDGTGYGYTF.

This clonotype was detected a few times. The chain couples TRBV6-1 to TRBJ2-2; either TRBD1 or TRBD2 may fit D (5 bases each). Per the germline V gene, CDR1 is MNHNS and CDR2 is SASEGT. The CDR3 is 15 residues long. The V end was cut by 9 bases, the J end by 4 bases, with 18 bases between. CDR3 nucleotides: TGTGCCAGTAGTCTGGGGGAGACCTCCACCGGGGAGCTGTTTTTT. Translating it yields CASSLGETSTGELFF.

This clonotype showed up just a few times. The rearrangement uses TRBV19 and TRBJ2-2; D not resolved. CDR1 and CDR2 from the germline V gene are LNHDA and SQIVND (reference sequence). CDR3 length equals 12 residues. V was pared by 3 bases and J by 6 bases, with 5 bases between. The chain's CDR3 is CASSMVAGELFF. Here the CDR3 DNA reads TGTGCCAGTAGTATGGTTGCCGGGGAGCTGTTTTTT.

CDR3 in DNA: TGTGCCAGCAACGGGGGGAGGGATGAAGCTTTCTTT. It encodes CASNGGRDEAFF. V and J are TRBV7-3 and TRBJ1-1; D may be TRBD1 (5 bases). Germline values: CDR1 SGHTA, CDR2 FQGTGA. Trimming stripped 7 bases from V and 7 bases from J, with 13 bases between. This CDR3 contains 12 residues. Using reference TRBV7-3 and TRBJ1-1 for the parts outside the CDR3, the full variable domain is GAGVSQTPSNKVTEKGKYVELRCDPISGHTALYWYRQSLGQGPEFLIYFQGTGAADDSGLPNDRFFAVRPEGSVSTLKIQRTERGDSAVYLCASNGGRDEAFFGQGTRLTVV.

The chain recombines TRBV15 with TRBJ1-1; 8 bases line up with TRBD1. CDR1 is LNHNV and CDR2 is YYDKDF in the germline V gene (reference sequence). J lost 4 bases, V lost 1 base, and 2 bases had no gene match. CDR3 size: 14 residues. CDR3 sequence: CATSRGTGITEAFF. The CDR3 DNA sequence: TGTGCCACCAGCAGAGGGACAGGGATCACTGAAGCTTTCTTT.

This clonotype was seen a few times. V usage is TRBV28 and J usage is TRBJ1-5; D might be TRBD1 (6 bases). The CDR3 runs to 15 residues. V lost 5 bases to trimming and J lost 3 bases, with 14 bases between them. The germline V gene encodes CDR1 MDHEN and CDR2 SYDVKM. The CDR3 protein is CASSGQGMINQPQHF. The CDR3 nucleotides read TGTGCCAGCAGTGGTCAGGGGATGATCAATCAGCCCCAGCATTTT.

In its sample, this clonotype was seen many times. This sequence joins TRBV7-2 and TRBJ1-2, with D perhaps matching TRBD1 (5 bases). Germline CDR1 SGHTA, CDR2 FQGNSA. This CDR3 has 14 residues. The ends were cut back, 6 bases at V and 8 bases at J, with 19 bases in the middle. The CDR3 nucleotides are TGTGCCAGCAGAACGCTCCCGGGGGGAGGGGGCTACACCTTC. Protein: CASRTLPGGGGYTF. Full variable domain (outside the CDR3, taken from reference TRBV7-2 and TRBJ1-2): GAGVSQSPSNKVTEKGKDVELRCDPISGHTALYWYRQSLGQGLEFLIYFQGNSAPDKSGLPSDRFSAERTGGSVSTLTIQRTQQEDSAVYLCASRTLPGGGGYTFGSGTRLTVV.

The chain has TRBV12-3 or TRBV12-4 and TRBJ1-3, with a possible D match to TRBD1 (6 bases). The CDR3 is made up of 18 amino acids. The germline V and J ends were trimmed by 10 bases and 0 bases, with 25 bases remaining between them. The CDR3 loop is CATDLRTASRNSGNTIYF. CDR3 nucleotides: TGTGCCACCGACCTCCGGACAGCTAGTAGAAACTCTGGAAACACCATATATTTT.

This clonotype appeared many times. The V and J genes are TRBV7-9 and TRBJ1-1; 10 bases map to TRBD1. Germline CDR1 SEHNR, CDR2 FQNEAQ (reference sequence). V shed 6 bases and J 0 bases; nucleotides not matched to a gene: 1. There are 14 residues in the CDR3. This CDR3 reads CASRGQGVNTEAFF. The CDR3 DNA reads TGTGCCAGCAGAGGACAGGGGGTGAACACTGAAGCTTTCTTT.

This clonotype was observed a handful of times. The chain joins TRBV7-6 to TRBJ1-1; possibly TRBD1 for D (5 bases). Germline V lookup: CDR1 SGHVS, CDR2 FNYEAQ. This CDR3 spans 13 amino acids. V shed 6 bases and J shed 3 bases, with 11 bases lying between them. This CDR3 reads CASSWGSDTEAFF. DNA of the CDR3: TGTGCCAGCAGTTGGGGCTCTGACACTGAAGCTTTCTTT.

The chain has TRBV11-3 and TRBJ1-1; the D is unclear. Trimming stripped 5 bases from V and 5 bases from J, with 12 bases between. Germline CDR1 and CDR2: SGHNT and YENEEA. The CDR3 is 13 residues long. The CDR3 DNA is TGTGCCAGCAGCCCTACCCCTAAGACTGAAGCTTTCTTT. Its translation: CASSPTPKTEAFF.

The chain couples TRBV4-1 to TRBJ2-1, with 7 bases identical to TRBD1. CDR3 length equals 15 residues. Germline trimming cut 0 bases from V and 6 bases from J; bases unmatched to any gene: 5. Germline V gene data show CDR1 as MGHRA and CDR2 as YSYEKL. The CDR3 nucleotides read TGCGCCAGCAGCCAAGAGATGGCAGGGGGCAATGAGCAGTTCTTC. Residues: CASSQEMAGGNEQFF.